The following is a T cell receptor beta chain sequence with its context. Its antigen remains unknown. This sample stems from a study of T cells in Graves' hyperthyroidism and ophthalmopathy. The CDR3 is made up of 13 amino acids. The germline V and J ends were trimmed by 6 bases and 10 bases, with 21 bases remaining between them. Germline CDR1 is DFQATT and CDR2 is SNEGSKA (reference sequence). There were TCR beta CDR3 regions amplified from RNA transcripts. Using the HTBI primer set, a first-round RT-PCR was run on the TCR CDR3. Each CDR3 protein gets one entry after TCRdb re-called the multiplex PCR reads with MiXCR. The repertoire holds about 210,000 distinct CDR3 sequences, with roughly 18% as singletons. Exclusion followed for patients with uncontrolled infection, other autoimmune disease, pregnancy or lactation. Whole-study results and caveats: Most clonotypes expanded in thyroid above 0.001 were likewise present in blood. A model of 13 V-J features distinguished ophthalmopathy from stable hyperthyroidism.

The source material was blood. The receptor's source is a man aged 50 or older with Graves' hyperthyroidism. The V gene is TRBV20-1, the J gene TRBJ1-1; D is ambiguous. Here the CDR3 DNA reads TGCAGTGCCCTCCGGGATCCTACCCTTACAGCTTTCTTT. This encodes CSALRDPTLTAFF.